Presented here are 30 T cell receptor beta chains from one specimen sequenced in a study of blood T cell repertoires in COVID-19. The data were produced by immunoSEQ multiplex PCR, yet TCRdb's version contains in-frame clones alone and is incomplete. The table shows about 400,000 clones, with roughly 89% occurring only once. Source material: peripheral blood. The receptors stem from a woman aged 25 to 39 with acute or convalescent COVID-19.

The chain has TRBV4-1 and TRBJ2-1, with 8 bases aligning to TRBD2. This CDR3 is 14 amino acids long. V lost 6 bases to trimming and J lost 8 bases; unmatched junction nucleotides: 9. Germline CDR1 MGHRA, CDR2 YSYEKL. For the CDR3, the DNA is TGCGCCAGCAGTGCCCGGGGGGGGCGGGATGAGCAGTTCTTC. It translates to CASSARGGRDEQFF.

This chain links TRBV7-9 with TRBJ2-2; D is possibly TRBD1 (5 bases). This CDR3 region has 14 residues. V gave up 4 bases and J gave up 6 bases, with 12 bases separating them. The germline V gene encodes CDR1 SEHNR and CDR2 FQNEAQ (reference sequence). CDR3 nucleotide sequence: TGTGCCAGCAGCTCAAGCAGGGCATCCGGGGAGCTGTTTTTT. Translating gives CASSSSRASGELFF.

The CDR3 nucleotides read TGTGCCAGCAGGGGACTCCTCGAGGAAAAACTGTTTTTT. Protein: CASRGLLEEKLFF. V is TRBV27 and J is TRBJ1-4, with D possibly TRBD1 on 5 matching bases. CDR1 and CDR2 (germline): MNHEY, SMNVEV (reference sequence). CDR3 length equals 13 residues. The germline V and J ends were trimmed by 6 bases and 8 bases, with 13 bases remaining between them.

CDR3 loop: CASSRGQTNYGYTF. The CDR3 nucleotides read TGTGCCAGCAGCCGGGGACAGACAAACTATGGCTACACCTTC. The gene calls are TRBV5-5 and TRBJ1-2, with 7 bases aligning to TRBD1. With V trimmed by 4 bases and J by 2 bases, 5 bases remained unmatched. The CDR3 covers 14 residues. Germline CDR1 is SGHKS and CDR2 is YYEKEE (reference sequence).

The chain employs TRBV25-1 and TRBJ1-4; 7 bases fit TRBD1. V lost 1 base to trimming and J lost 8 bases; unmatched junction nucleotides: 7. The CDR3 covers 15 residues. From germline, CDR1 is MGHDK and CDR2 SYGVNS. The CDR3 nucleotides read TGTGCCAGCAGTGAATTAAGGGGGCTGGGGGAAAAACTGTTTTTT. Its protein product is CASSELRGLGEKLFF.

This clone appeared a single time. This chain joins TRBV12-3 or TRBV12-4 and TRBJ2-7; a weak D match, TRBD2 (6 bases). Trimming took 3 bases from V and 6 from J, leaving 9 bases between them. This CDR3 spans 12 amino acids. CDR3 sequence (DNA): TGTGCCAGCAGTTTTGGAGGGGTCGAGCAGTACTTC. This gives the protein CASSFGGVEQYF.

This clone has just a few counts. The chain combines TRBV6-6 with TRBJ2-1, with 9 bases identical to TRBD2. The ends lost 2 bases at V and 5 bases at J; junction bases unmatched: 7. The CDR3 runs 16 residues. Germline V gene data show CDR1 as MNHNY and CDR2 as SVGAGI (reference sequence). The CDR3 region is CASSYGGLAWDNEQFF. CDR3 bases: TGTGCCAGCAGTTACGGCGGACTAGCGTGGGACAATGAGCAGTTCTTC.

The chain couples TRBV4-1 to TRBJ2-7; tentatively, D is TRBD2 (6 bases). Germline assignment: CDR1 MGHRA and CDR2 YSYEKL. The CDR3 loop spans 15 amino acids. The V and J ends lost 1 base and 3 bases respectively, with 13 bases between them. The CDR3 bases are TGCGCCAGCAGCCAAGTGGGGGGTAGGGTCTACGAGCAGTACTTC. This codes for CASSQVGGRVYEQYF.

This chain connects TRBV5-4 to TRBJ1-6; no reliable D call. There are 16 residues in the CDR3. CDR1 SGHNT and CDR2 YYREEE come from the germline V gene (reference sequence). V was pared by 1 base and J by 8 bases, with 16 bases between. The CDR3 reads CASSLKSGMGDSPLHF. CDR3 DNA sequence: TGTGCCAGCAGCTTGAAGTCCGGGATGGGCGATTCACCCCTCCACTTT.

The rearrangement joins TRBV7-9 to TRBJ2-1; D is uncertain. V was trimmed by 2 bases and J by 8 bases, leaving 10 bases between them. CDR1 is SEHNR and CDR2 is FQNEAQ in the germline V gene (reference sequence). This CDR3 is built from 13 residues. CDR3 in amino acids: CASSLRLIDEQFF. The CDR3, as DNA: TGTGCCAGCAGCTTACGTCTTATCGATGAGCAGTTCTTC.

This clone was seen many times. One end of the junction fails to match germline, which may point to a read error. CDR3 in amino acids: CASSPTGYSSPLHF. CDR3 coding DNA: TGTGCCAGCAGCCCGACAGGGTATAGTTCACCCCTCCACTTT. The chain is built from TRBV14 and TRBJ1-6, with 7 bases matching TRBD1. Per the germline V gene, CDR1 is SGHDN and CDR2 is FVKESK. CDR3 length: 14 amino acids.

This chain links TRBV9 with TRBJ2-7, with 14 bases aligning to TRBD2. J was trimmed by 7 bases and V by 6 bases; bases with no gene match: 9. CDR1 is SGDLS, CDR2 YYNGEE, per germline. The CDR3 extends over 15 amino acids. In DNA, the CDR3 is TGTGCCAGCACCGCCACGGGACTAGCGGGGGAAGAGCAGTACTTC. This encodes CASTATGLAGEEQYF.

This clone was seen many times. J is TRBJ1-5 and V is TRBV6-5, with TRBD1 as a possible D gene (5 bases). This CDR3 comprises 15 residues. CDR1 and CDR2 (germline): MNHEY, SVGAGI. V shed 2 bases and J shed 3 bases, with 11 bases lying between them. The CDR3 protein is CASSYRGGANQPQHF. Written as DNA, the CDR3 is TGTGCCAGCAGTTACAGGGGAGGGGCCAATCAGCCCCAGCATTTT.

CDR3 DNA sequence: TGTGCCAGCAGTGAAACCAGGGGCGCCGGTAATTCACCCCTCCACTTT. Its protein is CASSETRGAGNSPLHF. The rearrangement links TRBV2 to TRBJ1-6, with D possibly TRBD1 on 6 matching bases. This CDR3 is built from 16 residues. Trimming took off 2 bases at V and 6 bases at J, with 14 bases between the two ends. Germline-derived CDR1 and CDR2 are SNHLY and FYNNEI.

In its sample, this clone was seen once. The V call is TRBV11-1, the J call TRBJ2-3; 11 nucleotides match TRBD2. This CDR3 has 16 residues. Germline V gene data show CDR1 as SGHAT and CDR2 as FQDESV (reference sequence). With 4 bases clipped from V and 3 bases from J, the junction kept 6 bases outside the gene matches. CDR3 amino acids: CASSSDSGGATDTQYF. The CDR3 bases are TGTGCCAGCAGCTCCGATAGCGGGGGGGCGACAGATACGCAGTATTTT.

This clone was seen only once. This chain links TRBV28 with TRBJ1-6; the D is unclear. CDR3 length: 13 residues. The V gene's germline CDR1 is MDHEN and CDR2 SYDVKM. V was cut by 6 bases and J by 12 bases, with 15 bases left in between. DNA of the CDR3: TGTGCCAGCAGGCAATTGTCTACCCGACCCCTCCACTTT. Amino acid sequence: CASRQLSTRPLHF.

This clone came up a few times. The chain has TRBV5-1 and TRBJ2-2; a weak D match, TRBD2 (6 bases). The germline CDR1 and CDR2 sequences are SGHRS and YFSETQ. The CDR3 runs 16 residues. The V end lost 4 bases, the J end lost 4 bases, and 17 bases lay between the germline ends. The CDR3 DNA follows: TGCGCCAGCAGCCCAGGAGGGACGGGACCCACCGGGGAGCTGTTTTTT. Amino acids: CASSPGGTGPTGELFF. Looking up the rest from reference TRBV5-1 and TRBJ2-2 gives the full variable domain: KAGVTQTPRYLIKTRGQQVTLSCSPISGHRSVSWYQQTPGQGLQFLFEYFSETQRNKGNFPGRFSGRQFSNSRSEMNVSTLELGDSALYLCASSPGGTGPTGELFFGEGSRLTVL.

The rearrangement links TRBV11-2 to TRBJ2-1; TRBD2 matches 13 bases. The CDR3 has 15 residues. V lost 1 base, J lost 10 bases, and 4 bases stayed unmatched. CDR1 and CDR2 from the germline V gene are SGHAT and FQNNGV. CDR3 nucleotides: TGTGCCAGCAGCTTAGGGGGACTAGCGGGGTTAGAGCAGTTCTTC. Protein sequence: CASSLGGLAGLEQFF.

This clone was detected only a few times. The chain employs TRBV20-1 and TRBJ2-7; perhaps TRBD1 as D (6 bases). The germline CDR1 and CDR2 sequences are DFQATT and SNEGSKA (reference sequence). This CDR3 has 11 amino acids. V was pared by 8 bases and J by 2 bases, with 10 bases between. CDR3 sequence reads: CSTQGTYEQYF. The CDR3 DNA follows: TGCAGTACACAGGGTACCTACGAGCAGTACTTC.

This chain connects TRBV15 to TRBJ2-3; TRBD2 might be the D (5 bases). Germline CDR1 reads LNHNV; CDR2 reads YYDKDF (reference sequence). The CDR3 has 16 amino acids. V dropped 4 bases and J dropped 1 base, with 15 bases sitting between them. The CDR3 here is CATSIAPGRGTDTQYF. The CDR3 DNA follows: TGTGCCACCAGCATAGCCCCGGGAAGGGGCACAGATACGCAGTATTTT.

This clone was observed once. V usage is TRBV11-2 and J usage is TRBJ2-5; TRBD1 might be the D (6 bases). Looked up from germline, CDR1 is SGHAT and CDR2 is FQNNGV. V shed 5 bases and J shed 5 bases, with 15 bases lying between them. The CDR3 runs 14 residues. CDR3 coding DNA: TGTGCCAGCAGCCGAAACAGGGTGGGGGAGACCCAGTACTTC. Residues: CASSRNRVGETQYF.

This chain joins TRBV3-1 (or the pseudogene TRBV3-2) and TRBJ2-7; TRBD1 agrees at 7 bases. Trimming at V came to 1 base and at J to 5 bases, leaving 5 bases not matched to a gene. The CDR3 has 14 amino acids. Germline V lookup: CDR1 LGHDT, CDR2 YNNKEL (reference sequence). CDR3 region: CASSQVQGWNEQYF. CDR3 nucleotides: TGTGCCAGCAGCCAAGTACAGGGGTGGAACGAGCAGTACTTC.

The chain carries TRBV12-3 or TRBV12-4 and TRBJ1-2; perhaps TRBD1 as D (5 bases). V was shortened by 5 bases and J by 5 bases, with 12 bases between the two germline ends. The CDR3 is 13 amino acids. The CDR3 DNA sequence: TGTGCCAGCAGTCGATCAGACAGTTATGGCTACACCTTC. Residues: CASSRSDSYGYTF.

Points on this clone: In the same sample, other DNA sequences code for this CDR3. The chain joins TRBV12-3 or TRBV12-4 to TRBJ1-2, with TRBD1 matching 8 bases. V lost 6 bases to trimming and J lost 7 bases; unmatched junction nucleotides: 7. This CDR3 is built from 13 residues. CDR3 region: CASSLDRAGGYTF. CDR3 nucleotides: TGTGCCAGCAGCTTGGACAGGGCTGGTGGCTACACCTTC.

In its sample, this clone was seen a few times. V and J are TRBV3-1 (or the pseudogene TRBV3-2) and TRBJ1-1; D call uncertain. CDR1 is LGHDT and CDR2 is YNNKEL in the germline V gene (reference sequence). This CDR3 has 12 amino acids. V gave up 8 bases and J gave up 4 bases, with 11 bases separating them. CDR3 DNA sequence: TGTGCCAGCGGCTTGCGGCCCACTGAAGCTTTCTTT. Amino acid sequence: CASGLRPTEAFF.

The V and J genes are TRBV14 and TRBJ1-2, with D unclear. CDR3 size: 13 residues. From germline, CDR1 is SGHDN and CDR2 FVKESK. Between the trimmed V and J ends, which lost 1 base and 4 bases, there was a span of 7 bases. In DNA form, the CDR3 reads TGTGCCAGCAGCCAAGCAGTAACCTATGGCTACACCTTC. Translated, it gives CASSQAVTYGYTF.

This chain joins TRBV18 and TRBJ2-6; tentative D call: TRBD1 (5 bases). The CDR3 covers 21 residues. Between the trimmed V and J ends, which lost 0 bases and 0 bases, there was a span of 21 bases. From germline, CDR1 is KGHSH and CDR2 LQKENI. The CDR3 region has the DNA TGTGCCAGCTCACCACCCACCGGTAGGCAGGGTGGCTACTCTGGGGCCAACGTCCTGACTTTC. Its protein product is CASSPPTGRQGGYSGANVLTF. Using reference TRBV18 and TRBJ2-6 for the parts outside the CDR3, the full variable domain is NAGVMQNPRHLVRRRGQEARLRCSPMKGHSHVYWYRQLPEEGLKFMVYLQKENIIDESGMPKERFSAEFPKEGPSILRIQQVVRGDSAAYFCASSPPTGRQGGYSGANVLTFGAGSRLTVL.

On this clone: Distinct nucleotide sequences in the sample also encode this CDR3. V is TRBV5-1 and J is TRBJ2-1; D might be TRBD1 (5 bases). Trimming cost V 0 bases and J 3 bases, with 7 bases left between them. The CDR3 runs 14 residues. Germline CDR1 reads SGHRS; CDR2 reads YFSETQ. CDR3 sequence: CASSLGQLYNEQFF. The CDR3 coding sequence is TGCGCCAGCAGCTTGGGACAGCTCTACAATGAGCAGTTCTTC.

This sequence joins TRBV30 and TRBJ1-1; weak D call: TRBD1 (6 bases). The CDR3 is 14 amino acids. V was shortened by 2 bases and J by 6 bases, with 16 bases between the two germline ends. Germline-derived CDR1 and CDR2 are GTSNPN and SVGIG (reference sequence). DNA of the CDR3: TGTGCCTGGAGTTCCGACAGGCCTAACTCTGAAGCTTTCTTT. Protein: CAWSSDRPNSEAFF.

CDR3 region: CASSPPQAGTSGGGVTDTQYF. The CDR3 DNA is TGTGCCAGCAGCCCCCCGCAGGCCGGGACTAGCGGGGGGGGCGTCACAGATACGCAGTATTTT. The V and J genes are TRBV13 and TRBJ2-3, with 16 bases matching TRBD2. V was clipped by 5 bases and J by 2 bases; unmatched bases: 16. This CDR3 has 21 residues. In germline, CDR1 is PRHDT, CDR2 FYEKMQ (reference sequence).